This T cell receptor beta chain derives from a study of T cell changes during pregnancy in multiple sclerosis. The CDR3 extends over 15 amino acids. Germline CDR1 SEHNR, CDR2 FQNEAQ (reference sequence). J gave up 6 bases and V 5 bases, and 9 bases lay outside the gene matches. The table came from immunoSEQ multiplex PCR; TCRdb's copy has only in-frame clones and leaves some out. The sample yields 60,000 or so clones, roughly nine tenths seen once. Material: peripheral blood, obtained in the first trimester of pregnancy. V is TRBV7-9 and J is TRBJ2-2, with 7 bases fitting TRBD1. The receptor's source is a female donor with multiple sclerosis, enrolled in a pregnancy study. The chain's CDR3 is CASSGTGDGAGELFF. For the CDR3, the DNA is TGTGCCAGCAGCGGCACAGGGGACGGCGCCGGGGAGCTGTTTTTT.